This is a list of T cell receptor beta chains from one sample in a study of blood T cell repertoires in COVID-19. Sequenced by immunoSEQ multiplex PCR; TCRdb stores in-frame clones only, minus some. The sample has about 240,000 clones; 86% are singletons. Sequenced: peripheral blood. The receptors were sampled from a man aged 55-75 years with acute or convalescent COVID-19. Each CDR3 is given with its conserved first and last residue. The D gene is left open where the match is weak. Expanded clones get a size class; other rows say once, few or many, or leave the size out.

v_gene	abundance	j_gene	d_gene	CDR3nt	CDR3aa
TRBV9	-	TRBJ1-2	-	TGTGCCAGCAGCGTAGGGGAAGGGGGCTATGGCTACACCTTC	CASSVGEGGYGYTF
TRBV14	once	TRBJ2-1	TRBD1	TGTGCCAGCAGCCACGGACAGGGGTACAATGAGCAGTTCTTC	CASSHGQGYNEQFF
TRBV7-2	-	TRBJ1-1	-	TGTGCCAGCAGCCTAGGGGCAACTCTAAACACTGAAGCTTTCTTT	CASSLGATLNTEAFF
TRBV5-1	once	TRBJ2-1	-	TGCGCCAGCAGCTTTATGGTCGGTTTCAATGAGCAGTTCTTC	CASSFMVGFNEQFF
TRBV6-6	few	TRBJ1-5	-	TGTGCCAGCAGGCATACAGGGTACCAGCCCCAGCATTTT	CASRHTGYQPQHF
TRBV7-9	-	TRBJ2-3	TRBD2	TGTGCCAGCAGCTTAGGGACTAGCCTCACAGATACGCAGTATTTT	CASSLGTSLTDTQYF
TRBV27	once	TRBJ2-1	TRBD2	TGTGCCAGCAGTTCCCCTCGGAGGGCGGGAGGTTACAATGAGCAGTTCTTC	CASSSPRRAGGYNEQFF
TRBV5-1	-	TRBJ1-3	TRBD1	TGCGCCAGCAGCAGGGACAGGGGCGGATCATCTGGAAACACCATATATTTT	CASSRDRGGSSGNTIYF
TRBV20-1	-	TRBJ2-5	-	TGCAGTGCTAGTTTCAGGTGGGAGACCCAGTACTTC	CSASFRWETQYF
TRBV27	-	TRBJ1-1	TRBD1	TGTGCCAGCAGGCGGAGACAGGGGATGGACACTGAAGCTTTCTTT	CASRRRQGMDTEAFF
TRBV27	-	TRBJ2-7	TRBD2	TGTGCCAGCAGCTTAGCGGGAGCCTTGTACGAGCAGTACTTC	CASSLAGALYEQYF
TRBV9	-	TRBJ2-7	-	TGTGCCAGCAGCGTAGCTCAGGGAACCTACGAGCAGTACTTC	CASSVAQGTYEQYF
TRBV4-2	-	TRBJ1-5	-	TGTGCCAGCAGCCAAGAGCCCCTACAGCCCCAGCATTTT	CASSQEPLQPQHF
TRBV2	-	TRBJ2-3	TRBD2	TGTGCCAGCAGTGCACTAGCGGGAGGGACAGATACGCAGTATTTT	CASSALAGGTDTQYF
TRBV19	once	TRBJ2-2	-	TGTGCCAGTAACGCGGGGCTGAACACCGGGGAGCTGTTTTTT	CASNAGLNTGELFF
TRBV7-3	-	TRBJ2-2	-	TGTGCCAGCAGCTTAGTCCAGGGTGGAACCGGGGAGCTGTTTTTT	CASSLVQGGTGELFF
TRBV5-8	-	TRBJ1-2	-	TGTGCCAGCAGCCGACCTGTGGGCCTTTACTATGGCTACACCTTC	CASSRPVGLYYGYTF
TRBV4-2	-	TRBJ1-1	-	TGTGCCAGCAGCCAAGGGTCGGGAGGCAGGACTGAAGCTTTCTTT	CASSQGSGGRTEAFF